The rows below give T cell receptor beta chains drawn from one sample of a study of T cell responses to AZD1222 COVID-19 vaccine. Using immunoSEQ multiplex PCR, the repertoire was profiled, and TCRdb retains in-frame clones only, with some absent. Here the sample spans about 100,000 clones, around nine tenths being singletons. This material consisted of peripheral blood, taken on day 0 of MenACWY control vaccination. The receptors originated from an adult in good health. CDR3s leave out the opening cysteine and the closing phenylalanine or tryptophan.

J,V,CDR3
TRBJ1-2,TRBV15,ATSMDGPGYT
TRBJ2-2,TRBV6-5,ASSDRRRGTGELF
TRBJ2-7,TRBV12-3/TRBV12-4,ASSSNVYEQY
TRBJ1-5,TRBV6-1,ASSEVGEQPQH
TRBJ2-2,TRBV5-1,ASSFLGRGSTGELF
TRBJ1-6,TRBV9,ASGPQTSSYNSPLH
TRBJ2-1,TRBV4-1,ASSRVLPTGTSLYNEQF
TRBJ1-1,TRBV18,ASSPPATGGRVDTEAF
TRBJ2-5,TRBV7-2,ASSPGQGLSETQY
TRBJ2-7,TRBV11-2,ASSLQVSTYEQY
TRBJ2-7,TRBV7-8,ASSLLGPYEQY
TRBJ1-3,TRBV6-6,ASSSGDSGNTIY
TRBJ2-7,TRBV12-3/TRBV12-4,ASSLAGGPEQY
TRBJ2-5,TRBV14,ASSTGGGSETQY
TRBJ2-3,TRBV7-6,ASSLGGDSDTQY
TRBJ2-5,TRBV7-3,ASSPQGLGETQY